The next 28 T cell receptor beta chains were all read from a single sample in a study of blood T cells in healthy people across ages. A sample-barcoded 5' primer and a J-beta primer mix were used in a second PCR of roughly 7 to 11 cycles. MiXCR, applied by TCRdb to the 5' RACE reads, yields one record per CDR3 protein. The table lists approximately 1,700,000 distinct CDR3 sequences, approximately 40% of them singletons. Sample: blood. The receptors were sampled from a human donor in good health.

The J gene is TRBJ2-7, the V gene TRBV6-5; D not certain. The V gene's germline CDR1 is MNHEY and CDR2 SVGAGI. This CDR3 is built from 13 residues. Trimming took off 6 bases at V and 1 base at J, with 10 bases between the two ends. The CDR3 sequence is CASRSDISYEQYF. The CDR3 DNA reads TGTGCCAGCAGATCCGACATATCCTACGAGCAGTACTTC.

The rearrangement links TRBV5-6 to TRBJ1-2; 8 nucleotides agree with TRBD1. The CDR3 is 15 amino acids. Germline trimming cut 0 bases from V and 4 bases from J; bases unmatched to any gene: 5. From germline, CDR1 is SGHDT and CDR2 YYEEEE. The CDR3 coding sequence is TGTGCCAGCAGCTTGGAGCCAGGGGGCTCCTATGGCTACACCTTC. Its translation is CASSLEPGGSYGYTF.

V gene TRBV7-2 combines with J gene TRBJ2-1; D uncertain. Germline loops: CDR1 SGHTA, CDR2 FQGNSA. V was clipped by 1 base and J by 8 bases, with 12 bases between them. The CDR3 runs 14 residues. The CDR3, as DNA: TGTGCCAGCAGCTTAGGTCTGGGTATCGATGAGCAGTTCTTC. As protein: CASSLGLGIDEQFF.

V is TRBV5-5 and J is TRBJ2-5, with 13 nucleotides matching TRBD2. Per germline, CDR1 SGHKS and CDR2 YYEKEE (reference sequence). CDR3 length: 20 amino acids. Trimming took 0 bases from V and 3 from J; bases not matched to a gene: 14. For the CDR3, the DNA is TGTGCCAGCAGCTTGGCCGGTCTCCTAGGACTAGCGGGGGAGAAAGAGACCCAGTACTTC. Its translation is CASSLAGLLGLAGEKETQYF.

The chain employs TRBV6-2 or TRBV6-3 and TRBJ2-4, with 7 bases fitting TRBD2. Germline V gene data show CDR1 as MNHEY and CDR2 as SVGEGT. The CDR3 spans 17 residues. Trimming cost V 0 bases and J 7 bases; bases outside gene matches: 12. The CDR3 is CASSYSSGGMPRNIQYF. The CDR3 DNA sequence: TGTGCCAGCAGTTACTCGTCCGGGGGGATGCCGCGGAACATTCAGTACTTC.

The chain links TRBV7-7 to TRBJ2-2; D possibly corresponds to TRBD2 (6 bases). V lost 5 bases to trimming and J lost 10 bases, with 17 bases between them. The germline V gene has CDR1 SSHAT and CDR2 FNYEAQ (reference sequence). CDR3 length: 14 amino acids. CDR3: CASSQEGDREELFF. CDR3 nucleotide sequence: TGTGCCAGCAGCCAGGAGGGAGATCGCGAGGAGCTGTTTTTT.

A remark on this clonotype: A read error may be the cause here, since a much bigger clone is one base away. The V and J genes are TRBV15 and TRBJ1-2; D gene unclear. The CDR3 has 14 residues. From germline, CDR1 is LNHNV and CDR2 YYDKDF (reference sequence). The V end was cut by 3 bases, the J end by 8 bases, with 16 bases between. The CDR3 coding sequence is TGTGCCACCAGCAGCCCCTCCGCCCCGGGGGGCTACACCTTC. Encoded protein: CATSSPSAPGGYTF.

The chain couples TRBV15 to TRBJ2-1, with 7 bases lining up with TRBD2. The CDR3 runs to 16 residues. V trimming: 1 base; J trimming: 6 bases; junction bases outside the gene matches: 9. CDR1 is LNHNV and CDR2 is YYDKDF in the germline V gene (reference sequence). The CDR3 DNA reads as TGTGCCACCAGCAGAGTCCCCGTAGCGGGCTTCAATGAGCAGTTCTTC. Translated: CATSRVPVAGFNEQFF.

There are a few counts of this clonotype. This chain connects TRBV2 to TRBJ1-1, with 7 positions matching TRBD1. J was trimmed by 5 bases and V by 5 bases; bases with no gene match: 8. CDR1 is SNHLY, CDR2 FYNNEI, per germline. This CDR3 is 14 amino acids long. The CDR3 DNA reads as TGTGCCAGCAGTTCGACAGGGTCGAGGACTGAAGCTTTCTTT. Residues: CASSSTGSRTEAFF.

CDR3 residues: CASSHILAQRAYEQYF. The CDR3 region has the DNA TGTGCCAGCAGCCACATCCTAGCTCAGAGGGCCTACGAGCAGTACTTC. The chain couples TRBV4-2 to TRBJ2-7; maybe TRBD2 (5 bases). The CDR3 length is 16 residues. Germline assignment: CDR1 LGHNA and CDR2 YNFKEQ. Trimming took off 3 bases at V and 2 bases at J, with 17 bases between the two ends.

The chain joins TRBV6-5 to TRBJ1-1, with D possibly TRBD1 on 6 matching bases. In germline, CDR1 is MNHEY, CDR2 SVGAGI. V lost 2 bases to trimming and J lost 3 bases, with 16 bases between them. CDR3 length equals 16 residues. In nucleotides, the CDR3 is TGTGCCAGCAGTTACGTTGGGGGGGGGCGCGACACTGAAGCTTTCTTT. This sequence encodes CASSYVGGGRDTEAFF.

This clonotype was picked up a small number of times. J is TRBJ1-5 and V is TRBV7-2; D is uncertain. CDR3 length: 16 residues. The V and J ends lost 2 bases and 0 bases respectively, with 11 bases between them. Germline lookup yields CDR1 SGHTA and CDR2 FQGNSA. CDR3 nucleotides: TGTGCCAGCAGCTTACAGGCCGCATATAGCAATCAGCCCCAGCATTTT. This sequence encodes CASSLQAAYSNQPQHF.

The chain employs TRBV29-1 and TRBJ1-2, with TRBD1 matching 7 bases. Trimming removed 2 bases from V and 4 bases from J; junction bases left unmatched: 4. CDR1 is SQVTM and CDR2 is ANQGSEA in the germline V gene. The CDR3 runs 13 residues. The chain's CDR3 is CSVEPRTGYGYTF. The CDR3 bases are TGCAGCGTTGAACCCCGGACAGGCTATGGCTACACCTTC. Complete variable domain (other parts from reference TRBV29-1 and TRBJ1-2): SAVISQKPSRDICQRGTSLTIQCQVDSQVTMMFWYRQQPGQSLTLIATANQGSEATYESGFVIDKFPISRPNLTFSTLTVSNMSPEDSSIYLCSVEPRTGYGYTFGSGTRLTVV.

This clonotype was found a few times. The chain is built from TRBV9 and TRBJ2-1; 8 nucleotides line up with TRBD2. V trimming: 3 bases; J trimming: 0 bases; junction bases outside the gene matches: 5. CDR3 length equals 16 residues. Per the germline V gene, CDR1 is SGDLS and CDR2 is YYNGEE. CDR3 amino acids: CASSAGGTSSYNEQFF. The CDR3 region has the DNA TGTGCCAGCAGCGCGGGAGGGACAAGCTCCTACAATGAGCAGTTCTTC.

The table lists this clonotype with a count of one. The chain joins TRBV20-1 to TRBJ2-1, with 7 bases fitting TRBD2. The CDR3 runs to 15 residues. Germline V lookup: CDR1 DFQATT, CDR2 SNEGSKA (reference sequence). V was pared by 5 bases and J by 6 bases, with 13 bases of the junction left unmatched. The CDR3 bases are TGCAGTGCTCCTCTGCCGGGGGGACGAGGCAATGAGCAGTTCTTC. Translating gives CSAPLPGGRGNEQFF.

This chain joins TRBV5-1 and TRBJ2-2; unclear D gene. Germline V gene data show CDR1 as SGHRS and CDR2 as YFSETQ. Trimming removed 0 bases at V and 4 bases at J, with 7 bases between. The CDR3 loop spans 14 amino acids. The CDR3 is CASSLVQTTGELFF. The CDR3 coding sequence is TGCGCCAGCAGCTTGGTACAAACCACCGGGGAGCTGTTTTTT.

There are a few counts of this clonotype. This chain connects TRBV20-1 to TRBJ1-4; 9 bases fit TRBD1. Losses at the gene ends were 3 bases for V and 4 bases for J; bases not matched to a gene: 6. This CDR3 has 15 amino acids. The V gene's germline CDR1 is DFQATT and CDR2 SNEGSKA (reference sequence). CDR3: CSARGDRAGNEKLFF. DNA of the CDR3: TGCAGTGCTAGGGGGGACAGGGCCGGTAATGAAAAACTGTTTTTT.

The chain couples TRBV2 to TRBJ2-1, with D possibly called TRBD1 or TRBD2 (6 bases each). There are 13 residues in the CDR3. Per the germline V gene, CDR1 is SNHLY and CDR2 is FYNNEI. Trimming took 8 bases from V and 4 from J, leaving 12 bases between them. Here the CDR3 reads CASRQGRYNEQFF. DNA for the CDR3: TGTGCCAGCCGGCAGGGGAGGTACAATGAGCAGTTCTTC.

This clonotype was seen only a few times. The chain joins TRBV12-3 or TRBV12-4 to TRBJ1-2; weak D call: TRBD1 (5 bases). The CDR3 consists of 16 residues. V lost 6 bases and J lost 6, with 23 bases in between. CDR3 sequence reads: CASRAAWDGEVDGYTF. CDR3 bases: TGTGCCAGCAGAGCGGCTTGGGACGGCGAGGTCGATGGCTACACCTTC.

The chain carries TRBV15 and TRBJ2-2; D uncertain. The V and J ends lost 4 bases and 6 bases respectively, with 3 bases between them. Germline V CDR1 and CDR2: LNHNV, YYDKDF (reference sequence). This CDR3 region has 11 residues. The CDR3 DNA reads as TGTGCCACCAGCAAGGCCGGGGAGCTGTTTTTT. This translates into CATSKAGELFF.

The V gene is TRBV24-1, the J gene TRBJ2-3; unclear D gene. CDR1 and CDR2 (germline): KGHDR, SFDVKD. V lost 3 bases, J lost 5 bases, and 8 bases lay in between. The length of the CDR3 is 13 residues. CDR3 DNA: TGTGCCACCAGTGATCAGTGGCTAGATACGCAGTATTTT. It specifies CATSDQWLDTQYF.

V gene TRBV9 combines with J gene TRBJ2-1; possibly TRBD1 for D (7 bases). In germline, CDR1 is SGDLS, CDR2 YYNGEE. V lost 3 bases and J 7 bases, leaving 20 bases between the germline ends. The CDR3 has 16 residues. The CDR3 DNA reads TGTGCCAGCAGCGAGTGGGGAACAGGGGAGGTGAATGAGCAGTTCTTC. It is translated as CASSEWGTGEVNEQFF.

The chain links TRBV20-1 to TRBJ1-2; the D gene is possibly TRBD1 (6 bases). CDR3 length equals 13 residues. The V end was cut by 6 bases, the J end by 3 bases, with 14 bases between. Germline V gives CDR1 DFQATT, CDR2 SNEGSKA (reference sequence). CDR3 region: CSARDTQHYGYTF. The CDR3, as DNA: TGCAGTGCAAGGGACACCCAACACTATGGCTACACCTTC.

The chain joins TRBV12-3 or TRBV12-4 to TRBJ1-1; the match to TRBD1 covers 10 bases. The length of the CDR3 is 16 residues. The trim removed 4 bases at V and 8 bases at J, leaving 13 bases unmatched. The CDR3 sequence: CASSSRQGAGAVEAFF. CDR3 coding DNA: TGTGCCAGCAGTTCCAGACAGGGGGCAGGAGCGGTAGAAGCTTTCTTT.

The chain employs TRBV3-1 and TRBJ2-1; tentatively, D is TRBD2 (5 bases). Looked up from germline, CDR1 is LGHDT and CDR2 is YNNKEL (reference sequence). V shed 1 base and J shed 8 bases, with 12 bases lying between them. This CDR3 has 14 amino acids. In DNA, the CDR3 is TGTGCCAGCAGCCAAGCGGGGTCAAGAGATGAGCAGTTCTTC. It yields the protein CASSQAGSRDEQFF.

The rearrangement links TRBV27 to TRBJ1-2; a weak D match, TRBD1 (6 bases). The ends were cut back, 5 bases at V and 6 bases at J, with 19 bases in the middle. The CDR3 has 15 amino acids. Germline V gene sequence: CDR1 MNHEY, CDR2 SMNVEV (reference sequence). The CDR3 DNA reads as TGTGCCAGCAGTAACCACAGGGTTGGGGTGGATGGCTACACCTTC. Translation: CASSNHRVGVDGYTF.

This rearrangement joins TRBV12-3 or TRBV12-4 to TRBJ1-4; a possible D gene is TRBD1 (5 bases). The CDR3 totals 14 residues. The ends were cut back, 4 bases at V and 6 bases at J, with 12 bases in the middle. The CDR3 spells CASSWGVDDEKLFF. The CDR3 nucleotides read TGTGCCAGCAGTTGGGGGGTGGACGATGAAAAACTGTTTTTT.

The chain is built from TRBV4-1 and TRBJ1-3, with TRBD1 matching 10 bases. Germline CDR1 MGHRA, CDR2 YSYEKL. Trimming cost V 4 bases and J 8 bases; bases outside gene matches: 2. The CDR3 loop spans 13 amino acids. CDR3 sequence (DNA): TGCGCCAGCAGCCCCGGACAGGGGGACACCATATATTTT. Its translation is CASSPGQGDTIYF.